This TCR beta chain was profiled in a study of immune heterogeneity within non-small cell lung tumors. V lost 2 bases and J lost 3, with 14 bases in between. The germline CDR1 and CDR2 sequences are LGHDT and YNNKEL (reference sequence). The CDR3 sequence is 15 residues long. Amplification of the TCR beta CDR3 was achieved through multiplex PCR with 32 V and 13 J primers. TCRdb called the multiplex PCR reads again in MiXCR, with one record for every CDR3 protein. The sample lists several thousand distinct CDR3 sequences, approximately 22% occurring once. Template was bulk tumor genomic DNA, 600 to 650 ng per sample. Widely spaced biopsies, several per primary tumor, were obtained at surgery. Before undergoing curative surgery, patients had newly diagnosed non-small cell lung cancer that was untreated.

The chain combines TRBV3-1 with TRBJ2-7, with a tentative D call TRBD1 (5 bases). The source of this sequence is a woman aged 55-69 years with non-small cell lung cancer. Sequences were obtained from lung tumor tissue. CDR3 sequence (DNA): TGTGCCAGCAGCCAAACCCGGACAAGACTCTACGAGCAGTACTTC. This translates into CASSQTRTRLYEQYF.